The clone carrying this TCR beta chain was found many times. Trimming removed 0 bases from V and 5 bases from J, with 5 bases in between. The germline V gene encodes CDR1 SGHTA and CDR2 FQGTGA. The CDR3 contains 13 residues. This entry comes from a study of early T cells in non-severe SARS-CoV-2 infection. Study-level background: Sequencing of bulk RNA from unsorted whole blood was done, without chain pairing.

cDNA molecules, individually, were tagged with unique molecular identifiers. TCRdb reanalysed the 5' RACE reads using MiXCR and keeps one entry per CDR3 protein. The table records some 39,000 distinct CDR3 sequences, 3% to 4% of them present only once. The gene calls are TRBV7-3 and TRBJ1-5; no definite D call. The sequence was obtained from an adult who was a healthcare worker with PCR-confirmed SARS-CoV-2 infection or an uninfected control (not recorded which). Sequencing used whole blood. The CDR3 bases are TGTGCCAGCAGCTTAACCCAGGATCAGCCCCAGCATTTT. Its translation: CASSLTQDQPQHF.